This passage covers 2 T cell receptor beta chains from one sample sequenced in a study of identical twins. From the 5' RACE reads, TCRdb called clonotypes with MiXCR, one entry per CDR3 protein. The sample carries hundreds of thousands of distinct CDR3 sequences, about 24% recorded once. These same data were also listed under a study on T cells expressing NK-cell markers.

The sequenced material came from CD4+ T cells sorted from blood. These TCRs come from a woman under 30 in good health.

The chain joins TRBV2 to TRBJ1-5, with 10 bases identical to TRBD1. The CDR3 is 15 amino acids. The germline V gene has CDR1 SNHLY and CDR2 FYNNEI. The V gene end was trimmed by 6 bases and the J gene end by 6 bases; junction bases not matched to a gene: 8. CDR3 in DNA: TGTGCCAGCAGGGGGACAGGGGTCGATGGTCAGCCCCAGCATTTT. Translation gives CASRGTGVDGQPQHF.

This clonotype has just a few counts. V usage is TRBV5-1 and J usage is TRBJ2-2; D is undetermined. Germline assignment: CDR1 SGHRS and CDR2 YFSETQ. The CDR3 is made up of 15 amino acids. The ends were cut back, 0 bases at V and 6 bases at J, with 12 bases in the middle. The DNA for the CDR3 is TGCGCCAGCAGCTTGGCATGGGGATTCGCCGGGGAGCTGTTTTTT. Protein: CASSLAWGFAGELFF.